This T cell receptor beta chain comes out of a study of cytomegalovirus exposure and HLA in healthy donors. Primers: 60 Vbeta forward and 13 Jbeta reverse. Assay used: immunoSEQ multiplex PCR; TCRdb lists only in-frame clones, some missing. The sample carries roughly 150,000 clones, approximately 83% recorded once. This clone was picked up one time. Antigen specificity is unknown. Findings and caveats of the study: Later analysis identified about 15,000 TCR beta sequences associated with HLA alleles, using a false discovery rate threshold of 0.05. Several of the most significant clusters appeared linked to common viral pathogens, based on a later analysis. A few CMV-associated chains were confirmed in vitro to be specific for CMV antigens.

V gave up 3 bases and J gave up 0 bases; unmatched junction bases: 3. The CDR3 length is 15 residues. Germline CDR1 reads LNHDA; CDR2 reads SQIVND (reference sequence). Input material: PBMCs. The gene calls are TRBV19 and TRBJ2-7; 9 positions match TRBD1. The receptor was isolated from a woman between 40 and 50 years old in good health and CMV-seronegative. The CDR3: CASSIGQGFSYEQYF. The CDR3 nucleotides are TGTGCCAGTAGTATCGGACAGGGGTTCTCCTACGAGCAGTACTTC.